These 2 T cell receptor beta chains were all obtained from the same sample, sequenced in a study of T cells after yellow fever vaccination. TCRdb reanalysed the 5' RACE reads using MiXCR and keeps one entry per CDR3 protein. The data show over 10,000 distinct CDR3 sequences, with under 6% seen just once and approximately 0.99% held by the top ten. This sample comprised PBMCs, either bulk or a sorted T-cell subset (CD4+, CD8+, memory, or dextramer-sorted; not recorded which), obtained on the day of the yellow fever booster vaccination. These receptors originate from a young man who received the YFV17D yellow fever vaccine.

The sample holds many counts of this clonotype. This chain joins TRBV5-4 and TRBJ2-7; D possibly matches TRBD1 or TRBD2 (5 bases each). Trimming stripped 0 bases from V and 6 bases from J, with 13 bases between. Germline V CDR1 and CDR2: SGHNT, YYREEE (reference sequence). The CDR3 length is 14 residues. CDR3 protein: CASSLGGGHREQYF. The CDR3 nucleotides are TGTGCCAGCAGCTTGGGGGGCGGGCATCGCGAGCAGTACTTC.

In its sample, this clonotype is medium-sized (0.01 to 0.1%). The chain is built from TRBV12-3 or TRBV12-4 and TRBJ2-7, with 9 bases aligning to TRBD1. V dropped 6 bases and J dropped 5; count of bases not matched to a gene: 5. CDR3 length equals 13 residues. The CDR3 sequence is CASRGQGLHEQYF. CDR3 sequence (DNA): TGTGCCAGCAGGGGACAGGGTTTGCACGAGCAGTACTTC.